This entry features one TCR beta chain sequence. J was trimmed by 5 bases and V by 8 bases; bases with no gene match: 6. Per germline, CDR1 MDHEN and CDR2 SYDVKM. The CDR3 is made up of 12 amino acids. The data were obtained in a study of blood T cell repertoires in COVID-19. Study context: Samples came from the United States, Italy and Spain, spanning acute and convalescent COVID-19.

Data came from immunoSEQ multiplex PCR; TCRdb stores just in-frame clones and leaves some out. This sample has 300,000 to 350,000 clones, with roughly 90% found just once. The sample taken for sequencing was PBMCs or T cells enriched from blood (not recorded which). The receptor was derived from a woman aged 18-29 years with acute COVID-19. This chain joins TRBV28 and TRBJ2-7; 7 positions agree with TRBD1. The CDR3 region has the DNA TGTGCCAGCTACAGGGGTCGCCACGAGCAGTACTTC. It encodes CASYRGRHEQYF.